This passage covers 5 T cell receptor beta chains from one sample sequenced in a study of shared clonotypes between healthy human individuals. Clones were sequenced by immunoSEQ multiplex PCR, and TCRdb holds only the in-frame ones, with some missing. The data show some 2,400,000 clones, with around 95% seen just once and around 0.13% held by the top ten. The sequencing input was naive CD4+ T cells sorted from blood. Indicated subset: CD45RA+ positively selected. These receptors originate from a man aged 18 to 30 in good health.

This chain connects TRBV5-4 to TRBJ2-5, with 9 bases fitting TRBD1. Per germline, CDR1 SGHNT and CDR2 YYREEE (reference sequence). The CDR3 sequence is 15 residues long. V shed 3 bases, J shed 5 bases, and the junction held 8 bases outside the gene matches. The CDR3 spells CASSSGQGTRETQYF. The DNA for the CDR3 is TGTGCCAGCAGCTCTGGACAGGGGACCAGGGAGACCCAGTACTTC.

V usage is TRBV11-2 and J usage is TRBJ2-2, with TRBD2 matching over 11 bases. The J segment lost 0 bases and the V segment lost 4 bases, leaving 10 bases of the junction unmatched. Germline lookup yields CDR1 SGHAT and CDR2 FQNNGV. The CDR3 spans 19 residues. This chain's CDR3 is CASSSKWVAGGANTGELFF. DNA for the CDR3: TGTGCCAGCAGCTCCAAATGGGTAGCGGGAGGGGCGAACACCGGGGAGCTGTTTTTT.

V gene TRBV27 combines with J gene TRBJ2-5, with D perhaps matching TRBD1 or TRBD2 (5 bases each). Germline V gives CDR1 MNHEY, CDR2 SMNVEV (reference sequence). Trimming cost V 10 bases and J 2 bases, with 17 bases left between them. This CDR3 has 14 amino acids. The CDR3 DNA reads TGTGCCACACAGCTGCGAGGGACGCAAGAGACCCAGTACTTC. Translated, it gives CATQLRGTQETQYF.

The chain uses TRBV11-2 and TRBJ2-7; TRBD1 might be the D (6 bases). This CDR3 spans 16 amino acids. Germline CDR1 is SGHAT and CDR2 is FQNNGV. Trimming stripped 0 bases from V and 6 bases from J, with 18 bases between. The CDR3 region has the DNA TGTGCCAGCAGCTTAGATCTTACAGGGATCTTCTGCGAGCAGTACTTC. Translating gives CASSLDLTGIFCEQYF.

The chain recombines TRBV30 with TRBJ2-1; a possible D gene is TRBD2 (6 bases). CDR3 size: 13 residues. V lost 8 bases and J lost 2, with 13 bases in between. Germline-derived CDR1 and CDR2 are GTSNPN and SVGIG (reference sequence). CDR3 DNA sequence: TGTGCCCTTAGGGAGGTGGCCTACAATGAGCAGTTCTTC. It codes for CALREVAYNEQFF. Drawing the rest from reference TRBV30 and TRBJ2-1, the complete variable domain is SQTIHQWPATLVQPVGSPLSLECTVEGTSNPNLYWYRQAAGRGLQLLFYSVGIGQISSEVPQNLSASRPQDRQFILSSKKLLLSDSGFYLCALREVAYNEQFFGPGTRLTVL.